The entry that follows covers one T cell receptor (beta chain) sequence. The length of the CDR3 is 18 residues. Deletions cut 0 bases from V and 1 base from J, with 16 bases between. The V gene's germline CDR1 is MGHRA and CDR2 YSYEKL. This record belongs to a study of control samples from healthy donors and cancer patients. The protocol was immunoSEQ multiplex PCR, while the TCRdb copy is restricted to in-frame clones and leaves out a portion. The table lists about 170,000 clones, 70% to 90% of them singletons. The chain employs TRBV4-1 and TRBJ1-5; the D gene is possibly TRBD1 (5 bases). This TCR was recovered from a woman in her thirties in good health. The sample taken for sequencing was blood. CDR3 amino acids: CASSQDASPKGSNQPQHF. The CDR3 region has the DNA TGCGCCAGCAGCCAAGACGCCAGTCCCAAGGGGAGCAATCAGCCCCAGCATTTT.